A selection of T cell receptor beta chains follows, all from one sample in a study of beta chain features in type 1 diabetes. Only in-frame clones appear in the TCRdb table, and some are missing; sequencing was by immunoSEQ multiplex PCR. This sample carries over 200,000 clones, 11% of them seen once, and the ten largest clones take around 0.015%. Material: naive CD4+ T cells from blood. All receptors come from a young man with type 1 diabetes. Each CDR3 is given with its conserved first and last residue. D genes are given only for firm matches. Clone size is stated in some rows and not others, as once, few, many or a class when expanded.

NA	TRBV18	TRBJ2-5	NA	TGTGCCAGCTCCCCGGGGGGCCCAGAGACCCAGTACTTC	CASSPGGPETQYF
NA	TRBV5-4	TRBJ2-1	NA	TGTGCCAGCAGTTTAGCGGCTCATAATGAGCAGTTCTTC	CASSLAAHNEQFF
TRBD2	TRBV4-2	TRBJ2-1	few	TGTGCCAGCAGCCAACCAGCGGGGTACAATGAGCAGTTCTTC	CASSQPAGYNEQFF
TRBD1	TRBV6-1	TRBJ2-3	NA	TGTGCCAGCAGTCTATTTACAGGGGCAGATACGCAGTATTTT	CASSLFTGADTQYF
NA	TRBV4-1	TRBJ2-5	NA	TGCGCCAGCAGCCAAGATCCAGGGCCATACCAAGAGACCCAGTACTTC	CASSQDPGPYQETQYF
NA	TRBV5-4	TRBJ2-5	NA	TGTGCCAGCAGCACCTCGATCCATCCTACGGAGACCCAGTACTTC	CASSTSIHPTETQYF
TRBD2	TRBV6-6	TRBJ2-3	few	TGTGCCAGTAAATTCGGGGGGACCACAGATACGCAGTATTTT	CASKFGGTTDTQYF
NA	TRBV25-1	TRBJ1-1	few	TGTGCCAGCAGTGGGACAAAGGATGAGACTGAAGCTTTCTTT	CASSGTKDETEAFF
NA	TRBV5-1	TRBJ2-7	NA	TGCGCCAGCAGCTTGATTGGACAAAAGGCTCACGAGCAGTACTTC	CASSLIGQKAHEQYF
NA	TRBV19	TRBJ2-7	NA	TGTGCCAGTAGTATCGCGGGGCCCTACGAGCAGTACTTC	CASSIAGPYEQYF
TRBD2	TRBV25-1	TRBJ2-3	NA	TGTGCCAGCGGAGTTTTGACTAGCTCTAGCACAGATACGCAGTATTTT	CASGVLTSSSTDTQYF
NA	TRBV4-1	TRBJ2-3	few	TGCGCCAGCAGCCAACGGGTCTTCGGTTTCACAGATACGCAGTATTTT	CASSQRVFGFTDTQYF
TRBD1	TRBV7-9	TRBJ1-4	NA	TGTGCCAGCAGCCCCGGGACAGGGGGCAATGAAAAACTGTTTTTT	CASSPGTGGNEKLFF
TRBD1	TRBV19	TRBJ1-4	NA	TGTGCCAGTAGTGTGAACAGGGGGGCGCGACTGTTTTTT	CASSVNRGARLFF
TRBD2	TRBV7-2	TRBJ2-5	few	TGTGCCAGCAGCTTTGGATGGGGGGCTAGCGGGCTTGGAGAGACCCAGTACTTC	CASSFGWGASGLGETQYF
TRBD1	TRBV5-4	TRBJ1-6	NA	TGTGCCAGCAGCTTACCACCGGGACAGGGAAATTCACCCCTCCACTTT	CASSLPPGQGNSPLHF
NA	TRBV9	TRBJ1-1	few	TGTGCCAGCAGCCCATGGAGGAACACTGAAGCTTTCTTT	CASSPWRNTEAFF
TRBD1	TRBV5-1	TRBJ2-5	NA	TGCGCCAGCAGCCTGGGGCGGGACAGGGCTCAAGAGACCCAGTACTTC	CASSLGRDRAQETQYF
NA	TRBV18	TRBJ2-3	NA	TGTGCCAGCACACCAGGAGCCGATACGCAGTATTTT	CASTPGADTQYF
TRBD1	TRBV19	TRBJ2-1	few	TGTGCCAGTACCTCCCCCTGGGGGACAGGGCAGCCTGAGCAGTTCTTC	CASTSPWGTGQPEQFF
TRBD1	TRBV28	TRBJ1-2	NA	TGTGCCAGCAGTTCAGCGGACAGGGGAGACTATGGCTACACCTTC	CASSSADRGDYGYTF
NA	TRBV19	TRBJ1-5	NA	TGTGCCAGTAGTAGATCCGGGGAACGAGGGCAGCCCCAGCATTTT	CASSRSGERGQPQHF
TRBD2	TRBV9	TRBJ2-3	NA	TGTGCCAGCAGCTCCGGGACTAGCGGGGGGCTAACCACAGATACGCAGTATTTT	CASSSGTSGGLTTDTQYF
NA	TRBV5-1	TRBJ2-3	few	TGCGCCAGCAGCTTTTCGACTGTTAACGGGGGTTCGGATACGCAGTATTTT	CASSFSTVNGGSDTQYF
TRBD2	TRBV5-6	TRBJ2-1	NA	TGTGCCAGCACTCTTTTAGCGGGGGCCTACAATGAGCAGTTCTTC	CASTLLAGAYNEQFF
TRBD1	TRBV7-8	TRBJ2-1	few	TGTGCCAGCAGCTTCGTCAGGACAGGGGGCTTGGACAATGAGCAGTTCTTC	CASSFVRTGGLDNEQFF
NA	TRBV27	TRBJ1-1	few	TGTGCCAGCAGGCCTCCTTTGAGGGACACTGAAGCTTTCTTT	CASRPPLRDTEAFF
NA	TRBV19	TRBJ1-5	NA	TGTGCCAGTAGTAGGCAGGTCAATCAGCCCCAGCATTTT	CASSRQVNQPQHF
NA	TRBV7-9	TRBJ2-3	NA	TGTGCCAGCAGCCGAGTATCAATTCGCACAGATACGCAGTATTTT	CASSRVSIRTDTQYF
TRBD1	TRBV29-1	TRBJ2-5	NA	TGCAGCGTCGGACAGGGCCAAGAGACCCAGTACTTC	CSVGQGQETQYF
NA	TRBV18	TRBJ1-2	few	TGTGCCAGCTCACCGGACATTAACTATGGCTACACCTTC	CASSPDINYGYTF
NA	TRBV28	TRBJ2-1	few	TGTGCCAGCAGGGAGGGGAATGAGCAGTTCTTC	CASREGNEQFF
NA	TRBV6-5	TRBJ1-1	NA	TGTGCCAGCAGTTTCCGACAACTGGTCAACACTGAAGCTTTCTTT	CASSFRQLVNTEAFF
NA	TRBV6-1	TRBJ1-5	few	TGTGCCAGCAGTGACTTGCGTCAGCCCCAGCATTTT	CASSDLRQPQHF
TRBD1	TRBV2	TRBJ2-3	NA	TGTGCCAGCAGTGGGACAGGGGGCGTGAATACGCAGTATTTT	CASSGTGGVNTQYF
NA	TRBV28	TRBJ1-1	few	TGTGCCAGCAGTTTATCAGACAGGTTGAACACTGAAGCTTTCTTT	CASSLSDRLNTEAFF